Included here is one TCR beta chain sequence, with context. Method: immunoSEQ multiplex PCR; TCRdb's copy keeps in-frame clones and lacks some. The sample contains nearly 55,000 clones, around 84% of which appear only once. This sample is drawn from a study of blood T cell repertoires in COVID-19. The overall study: The origin of the acute and convalescent COVID-19 samples was the United States, Italy and Spain. The cDNA or gDNA used as material had been derived from T cells, B-cell-depleted T cells, or PBMCs.

Germline V gene data show CDR1 as LGHDT and CDR2 as YNNKEL (reference sequence). With 0 bases removed from V and 8 bases from J, the gap between germline ends came to 12 bases. CDR3 length: 14 amino acids. This sequence was found in a man between 65 and 85 years old with active COVID-19. The V call is TRBV3-1 (or the pseudogene TRBV3-2), the J call TRBJ2-3; the D gene is possibly TRBD1 (5 bases). Sample: peripheral blood. In DNA, the CDR3 is TGTGCCAGCAGCCAAGAGGTGGGGCCGGGTACGCAGTATTTT. This gives the protein CASSQEVGPGTQYF.